This T cell receptor beta chain derives from a study of T cells in localized non-small cell lung cancer. Profiled with immunoSEQ multiplex PCR; TCRdb holds only in-frame clones, not every one. The sample holds some 82,000 clones, over 70% seen once. CDR1 and CDR2 (germline): SGHKS, YYEKEE (reference sequence). The V segment lost 2 bases and the J segment 1 base; nucleotides outside the gene matches: 5. The CDR3 sequence is 15 residues long. In the case of this clone: Antigen specificity is unknown.

Study findings and constraints: Since sequencing was restricted to only one region of the tumor, intratumor heterogeneity remains a possibility. Overall survival was longer when the density of T cells in the blood was higher. Uninvolved adjacent lung, not tumor, had the highest T cell clonality.

This specimen consisted of PBMCs, obtained before any cancer treatment. This chain uses TRBV5-5 with TRBJ1-2; TRBD1 agrees at 7 bases. The source of this sequence is a man aged 35 to 69 with stage II squamous cell lung carcinoma. This CDR3 is CASSLEGADNYGYTF. In DNA, the CDR3 is TGTGCCAGCAGCTTAGAGGGGGCCGATAACTATGGCTACACCTTC.